These 21 T cell receptor beta chains were sequenced from one sample in a study of cytomegalovirus exposure and HLA in healthy donors. The PCR made use of 60 Vbeta and 13 Jbeta primers. Using immunoSEQ multiplex PCR, the repertoire was profiled, and TCRdb retains in-frame clones only, with some absent. The sample holds 65,000 to 90,000 clones. The sequenced material came from PBMCs. These TCRs come from a female donor in good health and CMV-seropositive.

The chain links TRBV21-1 to TRBJ2-5; the DNA was not used to check the table's D call, TRBD1. TRBV21-1 is a pseudogene. CDR3 length: 15 residues. The CDR3 spells CASSCRTGRIETQYF. The CDR3 coding sequence is TGTGCCAGCAGCTGCAGGACAGGGCGGATAGAGACCCAGTACTTC.

This chain joins TRBV9 and TRBJ2-3; 7 bases align to TRBD1. Germline loops: CDR1 SGDLS, CDR2 YYNGEE. Germline trimming cut 7 bases from V and 0 bases from J; bases unmatched to any gene: 5. CDR3 length: 14 residues. CDR3 in amino acids: CASQKGASTDTQYF. CDR3 nucleotides: TGTGCCAGCCAAAAGGGGGCAAGCACAGATACGCAGTATTTT.

The chain uses TRBV7-2 and TRBJ1-2, with a weak D call TRBD1 (6 bases). The CDR3 runs to 17 residues. The germline CDR1 and CDR2 sequences are SGHTA and FQGNSA. The V end was cut by 5 bases, the J end by 1 base, with 20 bases between. The CDR3, as DNA: TGTGCCAGCAGCCACGAGAGGGGGAATATATTTAACTATGGCTACACCTTC. Its protein product is CASSHERGNIFNYGYTF.

The rearrangement joins TRBV6-5 to TRBJ2-7; 8 bases fit TRBD1. Germline trimming cut 0 bases from V and 12 bases from J; bases unmatched to any gene: 10. In germline, CDR1 is MNHEY, CDR2 SVGAGI. The CDR3 totals 14 residues. In nucleotides, the CDR3 is TGTGCCAGCAGTTACTCTTCTGGACAGGGATGGGCGTACTTC. Translated, it gives CASSYSSGQGWAYF.

The chain has TRBV6-6 and TRBJ1-1; the match to TRBD1 covers 8 bases. CDR3 length equals 14 residues. The J segment lost 4 bases and the V segment lost 10 bases, leaving 11 bases of the junction unmatched. Germline V gene data show CDR1 as MNHNY and CDR2 as SVGAGI (reference sequence). The CDR3 protein is CATTSTGAGTEAFF. As DNA, the CDR3 is TGTGCCACCACTTCGACAGGGGCGGGCACTGAAGCTTTCTTT.

The V and J genes are TRBV4-1 and TRBJ1-2; 8 nucleotides line up with TRBD1. Germline V lookup: CDR1 MGHRA, CDR2 YSYEKL. V lost 1 base, J lost 8 bases, and 15 bases stayed unmatched. There are 17 residues in the CDR3. The chain's CDR3 is CASSQVTNFQGAGGYTF. The CDR3 bases are TGCGCCAGCAGCCAAGTTACCAACTTCCAGGGGGCGGGAGGCTACACCTTC.

The chain uses TRBV6-6 and TRBJ2-7; D is unresolved. The ends were cut back, 9 bases at V and 2 bases at J, with 8 bases in the middle. CDR3 length: 11 residues. CDR1 is MNHNY, CDR2 SVGAGI, per germline (reference sequence). This CDR3 reads CASQTAYEQYF. The CDR3 DNA sequence: TGTGCCAGTCAAACGGCCTACGAGCAGTACTTC.

V and J are TRBV7-9 and TRBJ1-3, with D possibly matching TRBD1 (5 bases). The V and J ends lost 5 bases and 0 bases respectively, with 14 bases between them. Germline loops: CDR1 SEHNR, CDR2 FQNEAQ (reference sequence). The CDR3 is 16 amino acids. CDR3 bases: TGTGCCAGCAGCCAACGGGGGGTGGTCTCTGGAAACACCATATATTTT. Encoded protein: CASSQRGVVSGNTIYF. The entire variable domain, with the rest obtained from reference TRBV7-9 and TRBJ1-3, is as follows: DTGVSQNPRHKITKRGQNVTFRCDPISEHNRLYWYRQTLGQGPEFLTYFQNEAQLEKSRLLSDRFSAERPKGSFSTLEIQRTEQGDSAMYLCASSQRGVVSGNTIYFGEGSWLTVV.

The chain carries TRBV28 and TRBJ2-7; possible D gene TRBD1, 5 bases. Trimming shortened V by 7 bases and J by 9 bases, and 13 bases separated the two germline ends. The CDR3 is made up of 11 amino acids. Germline assignment: CDR1 MDHEN and CDR2 SYDVKM. The CDR3 sequence is CASNLGQGQYF. As DNA, the CDR3 is TGTGCCAGCAACCTGGGGCAGGGGCAGTACTTC. Complete variable domain (other parts from reference TRBV28 and TRBJ2-7): DVKVTQSSRYLVKRTGEKVFLECVQDMDHENMFWYRQDPGLGLRLIYFSYDVKMKEKGDIPEGYSVSREKKERFSLILESASTNQTSMYLCASNLGQGQYFGPGTRLTVT.

This chain connects TRBV11-1 to TRBJ2-1, with 8 positions matching TRBD2. The germline V gene has CDR1 SGHAT and CDR2 FQDESV (reference sequence). This CDR3 spans 14 amino acids. The ends lost 1 base at V and 12 bases at J; junction bases unmatched: 8. CDR3: CASSLVLAGNRQFF. The CDR3 coding sequence is TGTGCCAGCAGCTTAGTCCTAGCGGGTAATAGGCAGTTCTTC.

The chain recombines TRBV7-3 with TRBJ1-2; 7 bases are shared with TRBD1. Per germline, CDR1 SGHTA and CDR2 FQGTGA. The CDR3 covers 14 residues. Losses at the gene ends were 5 bases for V and 8 bases for J; bases not matched to a gene: 11. CDR3 nucleotide sequence: TGTGCCAGCAGCCCAGGACAGGAGGTTCAAGGCTACACCTTC. Encoded protein: CASSPGQEVQGYTF.

The rearrangement joins TRBV6-5 to TRBJ2-7, with a weak D call TRBD1 (6 bases). From germline, CDR1 is MNHEY and CDR2 SVGAGI. This CDR3 region has 11 residues. V was cut by 6 bases and J by 6 bases, with 9 bases left in between. The CDR3 region has the DNA TGTGCCAGCAGCCAAGGGGGCGAGCAGTACTTC. It yields the protein CASSQGGEQYF.

V is TRBV11-2 and J is TRBJ1-2; TRBD1 is a possible D gene (5 bases). Germline V gene sequence: CDR1 SGHAT, CDR2 FQNNGV. Trimming pared 2 bases from V and 0 bases from J, leaving 13 bases between. The CDR3 covers 16 residues. The CDR3 DNA follows: TGTGCCAGCAGCTTAACCGGGGGAAGGTCTAACTATGGCTACACCTTC. Translating gives CASSLTGGRSNYGYTF. Together with reference TRBV11-2 and TRBJ1-2, the CDR3 gives the full variable domain: EAGVAQSPRYKIIEKRQSVAFWCNPISGHATLYWYQQILGQGPKLLIQFQNNGVVDDSQLPKDRFSAERLKGVDSTLKIQPAKLEDSAVYLCASSLTGGRSNYGYTFGSGTRLTVV.

The chain links TRBV25-1 to TRBJ1-4, with TRBD1 matching over 8 bases. This CDR3 region has 14 residues. V dropped 7 bases and J dropped 5; count of bases not matched to a gene: 6. Germline lookup yields CDR1 MGHDK and CDR2 SYGVNS. The CDR3 sequence: CASIPQGANEKLFF. CDR3 DNA sequence: TGTGCCAGCATTCCCCAGGGGGCGAATGAAAAACTGTTTTTT.

The chain joins TRBV19 to TRBJ2-5; a possible D gene is TRBD2 (5 bases). Trimming stripped 9 bases from V and 2 bases from J, with 19 bases between. This CDR3 has 15 residues. CDR1 and CDR2 from the germline V gene are LNHDA and SQIVND (reference sequence). The CDR3 is CARKSSRGWQETQYF. The CDR3 DNA is TGTGCCAGAAAGTCATCGAGAGGGTGGCAAGAGACCCAGTACTTC.

The genes are TRBV19 and TRBJ2-7; D is possibly TRBD1 (5 bases). The CDR3 has 13 amino acids. V was pared by 0 bases and J by 2 bases, with 5 bases between. Germline CDR1 LNHDA, CDR2 SQIVND (reference sequence). The CDR3 DNA is TGTGCCAGTAGTATAGACAGGGCCTACGAGCAGTACTTC. This encodes CASSIDRAYEQYF.

The V call is TRBV9, the J call TRBJ1-4, with D possibly matching TRBD1 (6 bases). This CDR3 region has 15 residues. V dropped 2 bases and J dropped 2 bases, with 10 bases sitting between them. CDR1 and CDR2 from the germline V gene are SGDLS and YYNGEE. The CDR3 sequence is CASSVSGQTNEKLFF. DNA of the CDR3: TGTGCCAGCAGCGTTTCCGGACAGACTAATGAAAAACTGTTTTTT.

The chain uses TRBV13 and TRBJ2-7, with TRBD1 as a possible D gene (7 bases). Between the trimmed V and J ends, which lost 8 bases and 1 base, there was a span of 15 bases. CDR3 length: 14 amino acids. Germline values: CDR1 PRHDT, CDR2 FYEKMQ (reference sequence). The CDR3 is CASGGTDNSYEQYF. CDR3 DNA: TGTGCCAGCGGCGGGACAGACAATTCCTACGAGCAGTACTTC.

The chain recombines TRBV28 with TRBJ2-5, with D possibly TRBD2 on 5 matching bases. CDR3 length equals 15 residues. The germline CDR1 and CDR2 sequences are MDHEN and SYDVKM. Trimming pared 3 bases from V and 0 bases from J, leaving 11 bases between. Here the CDR3 reads CASSLEVPYQETQYF. The CDR3 bases are TGTGCCAGCAGTTTGGAGGTTCCGTACCAAGAGACCCAGTACTTC.

This chain joins TRBV7-2 and TRBJ2-3, with 9 bases matching TRBD2. The CDR3 is 15 residues long. The germline CDR1 and CDR2 sequences are SGHTA and FQGNSA. Germline trimming cut 5 bases from V and 2 bases from J; bases unmatched to any gene: 5. DNA of the CDR3: TGTGCCAGCAGCCCTGCGGGGGGGAACACAGATACGCAGTATTTT. This sequence encodes CASSPAGGNTDTQYF. The whole variable domain, remainder taken from reference TRBV7-2 and TRBJ2-3, is GAGVSQSPSNKVTEKGKDVELRCDPISGHTALYWYRQSLGQGLEFLIYFQGNSAPDKSGLPSDRFSAERTGGSVSTLTIQRTQQEDSAVYLCASSPAGGNTDTQYFGPGTRLTVL.

The chain is built from TRBV6-6 and TRBJ1-1; TRBD1 is a possible D gene (6 bases). The CDR3 has 14 amino acids. The germline V gene encodes CDR1 MNHNY and CDR2 SVGAGI (reference sequence). Trimming cost V 8 bases and J 1 base, with 14 bases left between them. The DNA for the CDR3 is TGTGCCAGCCTTATACCGGACAGGAACACTGAAGCTTTCTTT. Its protein product is CASLIPDRNTEAFF.